The source of this TCR beta chain is a study of shared clonotypes between healthy human individuals (dated by TCRdb to 2020 to 2021). For the wider study: A couple of women and a few men aged 18 to 49 years were included in the cohort. For each donor, CD4 naive and CD4 memory were each run on three plates, CD8 naive on two plates, and CD8 memory on one plate. Blood TCR repertoires of several healthy adults were deeply sequenced to estimate repertoire size and the extent of clonotype sharing between individuals. Different laboratories and diverse techniques were used to prepare libraries and sequence TCR repertoires, to increase sequencing depth and limit assay-specific biases. Leukapheresis yielded between about 0.94 and 8.9 billion PBMCs per donor. Study-wide conclusions, independent of this receptor: Even with the large sequencing depth, rarefaction of the sorted-subset datasets indicated that sequencing was incomplete. Estimated clonotype richness was generally larger for naive than for memory subsets. Across four donors, about 5.2% of naive CD4, approximately 3.6% of naive CD8, under 2.5% of memory CD4, and 0.4% of memory CD8 clonotypes were shared. Sampling was limited to blood, and TCR repertoires in tissue likely differ from TCR repertoires in blood. Based on pairwise subsampling, the degree of clonotype sharing among donors was expected to be affected by sequencing depth. Higher generation probabilities were observed for clonotypes shared by all four sorted-subset donors than for non-shared clonotypes. The small number of donors limited the genetic and exposure-history diversity represented.

Details on this clone: No antigen is known for it. No much larger clone exists at a distance of one base, and base qualities are not known.

Donors were healthy HIV-negative adults with no recently reported acute infections or vaccinations. Every donor was a Caucasian adult living in Nashville, Tennessee, USA. CD4+ T cells were enriched by magnetic negative selection, after which naive cells were positively selected on CD45RA and the negative fraction was taken as the memory subset. After blood collection by leukapheresis, PBMCs were isolated using Ficoll-Histopaque density gradient centrifugation and then cryopreserved in the vapor phase of liquid nitrogen. Purity and quantity of every magnetically sorted T cell population were checked by analytical flow cytometry. Genomic DNA was isolated from every sorted fraction and measured by UV absorbance on a Nanodrop 2000c. The germline V gene specifies SGHTA as CDR1 and FQGTGA as CDR2. The CDR3 numbers 14 residues from cysteine through phenylalanine. Just the 42-base CDR3 DNA is kept, in frame starting at base 1. Trimming removed 4 bases from V and 5 bases from J; the gene matches leave 4 bases unexplained.

TCR CDR3 regions were amplified from genomic DNA by multiplex PCR using the deep immunoSEQ assay. Genomic DNA extracted from each cell subset was distributed evenly over all wells of several immunoSEQ 96-well plates, and each plate served as one replicate. For sorted subsets, 200 to 250 ng of genomic DNA, equivalent to around 29,000 T cell genomes, went into each replicate PCR. Purified libraries were quantified with a Qubit 3.0 fluorometer, sized on a Bioanalyzer 2100, and re-quantified with the KAPA Library Quantification kit. Every immunoSEQ 96-well plate was sequenced on a separate single-read 150-cycle Illumina NextSeq 550 flow cell. In the paper's pipeline: Because only junctional sequences without quality scores were contained in the immunoSEQ output, filtering matching that applied to full-length reads could not be performed. To assign V/J genes and CDR3, sequences were annotated using PyIR, a Python wrapper for IgBLAST v1.9, with IMGT germline references. Reads with weak V/J assignments (E-value above 1e-6), missing CDR3, stop codons, out-of-frame junctions, or ambiguous translated residues were removed. V3J clonotypes were defined as sequences sharing the same inferred V gene, J gene, and CDR3 amino acid sequence. To compute the percentage overlap between repertoires, the number of shared unique clonotypes was divided by the size of the smaller repertoire. Repertoire richness was assessed with RTK rarefaction, the Chao1 estimator, and Recon v2.1 estimates of unobserved clonotypes. OLGA was used to compute generation probabilities for all TCRbeta clonotypes that the gDNA method yielded from a handful of donors. The source is immuneACCESS, and TCRdb retained only in-frame sequences with V and J called. Part of the clones is not carried over; for the studies checked, unresolved V genes explain less than half of this, and the remainder is unexplained. That table gives V, J and clone size, and the DNA gave D and trimming. The sample yields 2,500,000 or so clones; roughly 92% were counted once. In total, the top ten clones hold over 0.12% of the sample.

Sequencing was performed on naive CD4+ T cells sorted from blood. The cell subset or site tag for this specimen amounts to: CD45RA+ positively selected. The chain is made from TRBV7-3 and TRBJ2-5, with 10 central nucleotides matching TRBD2. This TCR derives from a man between 18 and 29 years old in good health. The DNA reads TGTGCCAGCAGCTCGGGACTAGCGTATGAGACCCAGTACTTC. Its amino acids are CASSSGLAYETQYF.